One sample yielded the 28 T cell receptor beta chains listed below, sequenced in a study of beta chain features in type 1 diabetes. Study-level points and caveats: Moderate yet significant TCRB CDR3 shortening was seen in Type 1 diabetes patients in all four CD4+ subsets.

Every bit of the isolated RNA underwent reverse transcription, so sequencing read expressed TCRB transcripts. Assay: immunoSEQ multiplex PCR; the TCRdb copy retains only in-frame clones and omits some. The repertoire holds 640,000 or so clones, with about 14% as singletons. Their cognate antigens are unknown. Sequenced: naive CD4+ T cells from blood. These receptors originate from a young man with type 1 diabetes.

This clone has more than one count but fewer than ten. CDR3: CASGTSGGRSQYF. The CDR3 coding sequence is TGTGCCAGCGGGACTAGCGGGGGGCGATCGCAGTATTTT. This rearrangement joins TRBV28 to TRBJ2-3; 15 bases map to TRBD2. J lost 10 bases, V lost 8 bases, and 4 bases had no gene match. The CDR3 is made up of 13 amino acids. Germline CDR1 MDHEN, CDR2 SYDVKM.

This clone was counted only a few times. J is TRBJ2-1 and V is TRBV19, with 12 positions matching TRBD2. V shed 9 bases and J 8 bases; nucleotides not matched to a gene: 8. Per germline, CDR1 LNHDA and CDR2 SQIVND (reference sequence). CDR3 length equals 14 residues. The CDR3 sequence is CARASGRAPDEQFF. The CDR3 region has the DNA TGTGCCAGGGCTAGCGGGAGGGCCCCGGATGAGCAGTTCTTC.

The chain couples TRBV25-1 to TRBJ2-7; TRBD2 might be the D (5 bases). The CDR3 contains 14 residues. V dropped 7 bases and J dropped 0 bases, with 13 bases sitting between them. The germline V gene encodes CDR1 MGHDK and CDR2 SYGVNS. CDR3 nucleotide sequence: TGTGCCAGCACCGCTCCTGGGAGCTCCTACGAGCAGTACTTC. Amino acids: CASTAPGSSYEQYF.

This clone has only a few counts. The V call is TRBV11-2, the J call TRBJ2-7; the D gene is possibly TRBD1 (5 bases). The CDR3 runs 13 residues. V was clipped by 5 bases and J by 4 bases, with 12 bases between them. Germline CDR1 and CDR2: SGHAT and FQNNGV. The CDR3 bases are TGTGCCAGCAGCCCGGAAAGGGGATACGAGCAGTACTTC. It is translated as CASSPERGYEQYF.

This sequence joins TRBV15 and TRBJ2-5; 7 bases match TRBD2. CDR1 is LNHNV and CDR2 is YYDKDF in the germline V gene (reference sequence). The CDR3 has 14 residues. V shed 2 bases, J shed 4 bases, and the junction held 4 bases outside the gene matches. CDR3 region: CATSRTTSVETQYF. In DNA form, the CDR3 reads TGTGCCACCAGCAGAACCACTAGCGTAGAGACCCAGTACTTC.

The rearrangement uses TRBV11-2 and TRBJ1-4, with 8 bases that match TRBD1. This CDR3 is built from 18 residues. Germline V gives CDR1 SGHAT, CDR2 FQNNGV. Trimming cost V 5 bases and J 0 bases; bases outside gene matches: 11. The CDR3 sequence is CASSPGLTGVATNEKLFF. CDR3 DNA sequence: TGTGCCAGCAGCCCGGGGCTGACAGGGGTTGCAACTAATGAAAAACTGTTTTTT.

V is TRBV14 and J is TRBJ1-5; no clear D gene. CDR1 and CDR2 (germline): SGHDN, FVKESK. Trimming pared 4 bases from V and 5 bases from J, leaving 9 bases between. The CDR3 spans 13 residues. In DNA, the CDR3 is TGTGCCAGCAGCCCTGACCTGTATCAGCCCCAGCATTTT. Translated: CASSPDLYQPQHF.

This clone has more than one count but fewer than ten. J is TRBJ2-1 and V is TRBV2; unclear D gene. Trimming took off 1 base at V and 4 bases at J, with 8 bases between the two ends. Germline V gives CDR1 SNHLY, CDR2 FYNNEI. The CDR3 spans 14 residues. The CDR3 sequence: CASSEVSSYNEQFF. The CDR3 bases are TGTGCCAGCAGTGAAGTCTCCAGTTACAATGAGCAGTTCTTC.

The chain uses TRBV14 and TRBJ2-2; D not certain. In germline, CDR1 is SGHDN, CDR2 FVKESK. The CDR3 consists of 15 residues. V was pared by 0 bases and J by 0 bases, with 5 bases between. This chain's CDR3 is CASSQEIANTGELFF. The CDR3 DNA is TGTGCCAGCAGCCAAGAGATCGCGAACACCGGGGAGCTGTTTTTT.

The chain joins TRBV2 to TRBJ1-4, with TRBD1 identical over 9 bases. CDR3 size: 15 residues. Germline loops: CDR1 SNHLY, CDR2 FYNNEI. Unmatched junction bases numbered 9, after V lost 6 bases and J lost 7 bases. The CDR3 protein is CASRSPGQGGEKLFF. For the CDR3, the DNA is TGTGCCAGCAGATCGCCGGGACAGGGAGGTGAAAAACTGTTTTTT.

J is TRBJ1-2 and V is TRBV18; D is uncertain. This CDR3 comprises 13 residues. The germline CDR1 and CDR2 sequences are KGHSH and LQKENI. Deletions cut 3 bases from V and 1 base from J, with 6 bases between. The CDR3: CASSPGNNYGYTF. The CDR3 DNA is TGTGCCAGCTCACCCGGGAATAACTATGGCTACACCTTC.

The J gene is TRBJ1-2, the V gene TRBV30; D uncertain. Germline V lookup: CDR1 GTSNPN, CDR2 SVGIG (reference sequence). V shed 1 base and J shed 2 bases, with 17 bases lying between them. CDR3 length equals 16 residues. In DNA, the CDR3 is TGTGCCTGGAGTGGGGAGGGAGGGCAGGCCAACTATGGCTACACCTTC. Protein product: CAWSGEGGQANYGYTF.

Only a few counts were recorded for this clone. The genes are TRBV28 and TRBJ2-1; 8 bases are a match to TRBD2. V trimming: 9 bases; J trimming: 5 bases; junction bases outside the gene matches: 9. CDR3 size: 14 residues. Germline lookup yields CDR1 MDHEN and CDR2 SYDVKM. CDR3: CASQFGTRHNEQFF. CDR3 nucleotides: TGTGCCAGTCAGTTCGGGACTAGACACAATGAGCAGTTCTTC. The whole variable domain, remainder taken from reference TRBV28 and TRBJ2-1, is DVKVTQSSRYLVKRTGEKVFLECVQDMDHENMFWYRQDPGLGLRLIYFSYDVKMKEKGDIPEGYSVSREKKERFSLILESASTNQTSMYLCASQFGTRHNEQFFGPGTRLTVL.

This clone was seen just once. The chain is built from TRBV30 and TRBJ1-5; possibly TRBD1 for D (5 bases). Germline CDR1 is GTSNPN and CDR2 is SVGIG (reference sequence). This CDR3 is built from 14 residues. Trimming removed 0 bases from V and 3 bases from J, with 9 bases in between. In DNA, the CDR3 is TGTGCCTGGAGTGTAGGGGAGAACAATCAGCCCCAGCATTTT. This translates into CAWSVGENNQPQHF.

The V call is TRBV5-1, the J call TRBJ2-7, with D possibly called TRBD1 or TRBD2 (5 bases each). V was trimmed by 4 bases and J by 0 bases, leaving 11 bases between them. Germline CDR1 is SGHRS and CDR2 is YFSETQ. The CDR3 runs 14 residues. The CDR3 loop is CASSEGDGSYEQYF. The CDR3 nucleotides read TGCGCCAGCAGCGAAGGGGACGGCTCCTACGAGCAGTACTTC.

Here the CDR3 reads CASSLPRTHRENSYNEQFF. The CDR3, as DNA: TGTGCCAGCAGCTTGCCCAGGACGCACCGAGAGAATTCCTACAATGAGCAGTTCTTC. The V call is TRBV11-2, the J call TRBJ2-1; D is unclear. Deletions cut 3 bases from V and 1 base from J, with 22 bases between. Germline V gene data show CDR1 as SGHAT and CDR2 as FQNNGV. The CDR3 has 19 amino acids.

This clone occurred a few times. This chain uses TRBV29-1 with TRBJ2-3; D not certain. Germline CDR1 SQVTM, CDR2 ANQGSEA. The CDR3 contains 14 residues. V lost 6 bases, J lost 2 bases, and 15 bases lay in between. CDR3 coding DNA: TGCAGCGTGAAAAGTAGGAGTGACACAGATACGCAGTATTTT. It is translated as CSVKSRSDTDTQYF.

In this sample, this clone turned up a few times. This rearrangement joins TRBV6-5 to TRBJ2-5; 8 bases agree with TRBD1. Germline V gene lookup returns CDR1 MNHEY and CDR2 SVGAGI. The CDR3 totals 16 residues. The V segment lost 0 bases and the J segment 7 bases; nucleotides outside the gene matches: 10. For the CDR3, the DNA is TGTGCCAGCAGTTACTCGCTGGCAGGGGGCGCGGGGACCCAGTACTTC. This sequence encodes CASSYSLAGGAGTQYF.

This clone was seen a handful of times. J is TRBJ2-3 and V is TRBV14; TRBD2 matches at 9 bases. Germline-derived CDR1 and CDR2 are SGHDN and FVKESK. Trimming at V came to 7 bases and at J to 9 bases, leaving 8 bases not matched to a gene. CDR3 length: 13 amino acids. DNA of the CDR3: TGTGCCAGCACTTCCTTAGCGGGAGTCACGCAGTATTTT. It yields the protein CASTSLAGVTQYF.

The genes are TRBV2 and TRBJ2-2; D not resolved. V lost 6 bases and J lost 0, with 11 bases in between. Germline CDR1 is SNHLY and CDR2 is FYNNEI. CDR3 length: 15 amino acids. The DNA of the CDR3 is TGTGCCAGCAGCGCCACTGGGGCGAACACCGGGGAGCTGTTTTTT. It codes for CASSATGANTGELFF. The entire variable domain, with the rest obtained from reference TRBV2 and TRBJ2-2, is as follows: EPEVTQTPSHQVTQMGQEVILRCVPISNHLYFYWYRQILGQKVEFLVSFYNNEISEKSEIFDDQFSVERPDGSNFTLKIRSTKLEDSAMYFCASSATGANTGELFFGEGSRLTVL.

This clone was picked up a small number of times. The gene calls are TRBV9 and TRBJ2-7; TRBD2 matches 8 bases. CDR1 SGDLS and CDR2 YYNGEE come from the germline V gene. V lost 3 bases to trimming and J lost 5 bases; unmatched junction nucleotides: 16. The CDR3 is made up of 17 amino acids. The chain's CDR3 is CASSGGPYAGGAHEQYF. The CDR3 DNA sequence: TGTGCCAGCAGCGGCGGTCCGTACGCGGGAGGTGCCCACGAGCAGTACTTC. Supplemented by reference TRBV9 and TRBJ2-7, the full variable domain reads DSGVTQTPKHLITATGQRVTLRCSPRSGDLSVYWYQQSLDQGLQFLIQYYNGEERAKGNILERFSAQQFPDLHSELNLSSLELGDSALYFCASSGGPYAGGAHEQYFGPGTRLTVT.

This chain's CDR3 is CASSLHNQETQYF. The CDR3 DNA follows: TGTGCCAGCAGTTTACACAACCAAGAGACCCAGTACTTC. This chain uses TRBV27 with TRBJ2-5; no reliable D call. Germline assignment: CDR1 MNHEY and CDR2 SMNVEV (reference sequence). The CDR3 extends over 13 amino acids. Between the trimmed V and J ends, which lost 2 bases and 0 bases, there was a span of 4 bases.

There are a few counts of this clone. V usage is TRBV28 and J usage is TRBJ2-1; perhaps TRBD2 as D (6 bases). Germline values: CDR1 MDHEN, CDR2 SYDVKM. The CDR3 spans 13 residues. The V gene lost 3 bases and the J gene lost 5 bases, with 8 bases spanning the gap. The CDR3 nucleotides are TGTGCCAGCAGTTTGGGGGGTCACAATGAGCAGTTCTTC. Translated, it gives CASSLGGHNEQFF.

This clone has just a few counts. This chain links TRBV18 with TRBJ2-3; D may be TRBD1 (6 bases). V dropped 1 base and J dropped 9 bases, with 17 bases sitting between them. Germline V gene sequence: CDR1 KGHSH, CDR2 LQKENI. The CDR3 is made up of 15 amino acids. The CDR3 protein is CASSPQADSSGTQYF. CDR3 nucleotide sequence: TGTGCCAGCTCACCACAGGCGGACAGCTCAGGGACGCAGTATTTT.

This clone appeared a few times. This chain joins TRBV5-1 and TRBJ1-1; D gene uncertain. The CDR3 is made up of 13 amino acids. Trimming stripped 1 base from V and 1 base from J, with 5 bases between. CDR1 and CDR2 (germline): SGHRS, YFSETQ. CDR3 nucleotides: TGCGCCAGCAGCTTGAAAAGGAACACTGAAGCTTTCTTT. This sequence encodes CASSLKRNTEAFF.

This clone was detected a few times. The chain is built from TRBV19 and TRBJ1-2, with TRBD1 matching 8 bases. Germline V lookup: CDR1 LNHDA, CDR2 SQIVND (reference sequence). The CDR3 is 14 amino acids. Germline trimming cut 6 bases from V and 2 bases from J; bases unmatched to any gene: 5. CDR3: CASRRTGINYGYTF. In DNA form, the CDR3 reads TGTGCCAGTAGACGGACAGGGATAAACTATGGCTACACCTTC.

V and J are TRBV7-9 and TRBJ1-3, with D uncertain. CDR3 length: 15 residues. The V end was cut by 5 bases, the J end by 2 bases, with 13 bases between. Germline V lookup: CDR1 SEHNR, CDR2 FQNEAQ (reference sequence). The CDR3 is CASSARGSAGNTIYF. CDR3 sequence (DNA): TGTGCCAGCAGCGCTAGAGGGAGTGCTGGAAACACCATATATTTT.

With respect to this clone: Its ends do not fully match the called genes, so a read error is possible. The V and J genes are TRBV4-2 and TRBJ2-5; the match to TRBD2 covers 7 bases. Germline V gene sequence: CDR1 LGHNA, CDR2 YNFKEQ. The CDR3 has 13 residues. The CDR3 spells CASSPGGSGTFHF. The CDR3 DNA sequence: TGTGCCAGCAGCCCGGGGGGTTCCGGGACTTTTCACTTC.